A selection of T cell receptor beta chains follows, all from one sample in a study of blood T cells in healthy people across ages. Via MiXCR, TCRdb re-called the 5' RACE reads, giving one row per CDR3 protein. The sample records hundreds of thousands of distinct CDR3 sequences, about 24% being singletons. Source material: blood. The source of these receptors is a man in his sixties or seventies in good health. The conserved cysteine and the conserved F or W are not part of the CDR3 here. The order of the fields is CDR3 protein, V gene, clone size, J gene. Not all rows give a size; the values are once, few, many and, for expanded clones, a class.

CDR3: ASSEIDTQY
V: TRBV25-1
size: .
J: TRBJ2-3

CDR3: ASSSPGQGVYGYT
V: TRBV7-2
size: .
J: TRBJ1-2

CDR3: SVEGHSQGYEQY
V: TRBV29-1
size: .
J: TRBJ2-7

CDR3: SVEDLGPPTPSTDTQY
V: TRBV29-1
size: .
J: TRBJ2-3

CDR3: ASRQGSGNTIY
V: TRBV12-3/TRBV12-4
size: few
J: TRBJ1-3

CDR3: ASTQGNTEAF
V: TRBV3-1
size: many
J: TRBJ1-1

CDR3: ASAQKVNTGELF
V: TRBV5-1
size: few
J: TRBJ2-2

CDR3: ASSSPGLLGETQY
V: TRBV7-9
size: .
J: TRBJ2-5

CDR3: ASSDRTGNTDTQY
V: TRBV6-5
size: once
J: TRBJ2-3

CDR3: ASSSLGGYTEAF
V: TRBV5-6
size: .
J: TRBJ1-1

CDR3: ASSYRDSTNTEAF
V: TRBV7-8
size: .
J: TRBJ1-1

CDR3: ASSYDRRNEKLF
V: TRBV6-5
size: few
J: TRBJ1-4

CDR3: SARDHQGLRVYEQF
V: TRBV20-1
size: few
J: TRBJ2-1

CDR3: ASSQRGSQRYEQY
V: TRBV14
size: few
J: .

CDR3: ASPPTSPDTQY
V: TRBV5-6
size: .
J: TRBJ2-3

CDR3: ASSLVAGKDEQY
V: TRBV5-1
size: .
J: .

CDR3: AISEGWEPQTGNTIY
V: TRBV10-3
size: .
J: TRBJ1-3

CDR3: SSVGQVHNEQF
V: TRBV29-1
size: .
J: TRBJ2-1

CDR3: ASSPLAGEGDTQY
V: TRBV10-2
size: .
J: TRBJ2-3

CDR3: ASSQGILAGVGYNEQF
V: TRBV14
size: once
J: TRBJ2-1

CDR3: ASTRPTNTDTQY
V: TRBV6-6
size: .
J: TRBJ2-3

CDR3: ASSATRQGGYGYT
V: TRBV2
size: .
J: TRBJ1-2

CDR3: SARGAETQY
V: TRBV20-1
size: few
J: TRBJ2-5

CDR3: ASSFRGVSGGQETQY
V: TRBV11-2
size: .
J: TRBJ2-5

CDR3: SVPARGNTEAF
V: TRBV20-1
size: .
J: TRBJ1-1

CDR3: ASSPPIQETQY
V: TRBV18
size: .
J: TRBJ2-5

CDR3: ASSQAGQDTNYGYT
V: TRBV4-2
size: .
J: TRBJ1-2

CDR3: ASSPSGEAYYEQY
V: TRBV3-1
size: few
J: TRBJ2-7